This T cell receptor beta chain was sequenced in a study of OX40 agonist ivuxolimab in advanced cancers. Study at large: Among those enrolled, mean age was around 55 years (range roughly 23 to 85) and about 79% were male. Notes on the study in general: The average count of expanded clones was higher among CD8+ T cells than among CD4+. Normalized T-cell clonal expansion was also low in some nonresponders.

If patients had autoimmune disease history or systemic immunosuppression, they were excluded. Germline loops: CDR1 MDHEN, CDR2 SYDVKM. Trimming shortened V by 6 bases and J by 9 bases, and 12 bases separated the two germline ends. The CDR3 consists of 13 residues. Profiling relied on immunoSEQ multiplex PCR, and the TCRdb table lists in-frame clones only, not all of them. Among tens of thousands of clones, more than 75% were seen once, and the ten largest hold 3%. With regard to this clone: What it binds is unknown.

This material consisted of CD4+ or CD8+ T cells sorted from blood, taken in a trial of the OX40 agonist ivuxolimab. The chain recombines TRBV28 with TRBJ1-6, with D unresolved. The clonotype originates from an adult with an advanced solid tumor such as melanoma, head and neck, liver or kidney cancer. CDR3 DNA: TGTGCCAGCAGGTCCGAAGGGATTTCACCCCTCCACTTT. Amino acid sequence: CASRSEGISPLHF.